These 8 T cell receptor beta chains came from one sample sequenced in a study of T cells after yellow fever vaccination. TCRdb recomputed calls from the 5' RACE reads with MiXCR, one row per CDR3 protein. The data contain about 500,000 distinct CDR3 sequences, about a sixth of them singletons. The source was PBMCs, collected about 5 days after the first yellow fever vaccination. The origin of the receptors is a man between 18 and 29 years old who received the YFV17D yellow fever vaccine.

The chain recombines TRBV3-1 with TRBJ1-2; no clear D. CDR1 is LGHDT, CDR2 YNNKEL, per germline (reference sequence). The V end was cut by 3 bases, the J end by 10 bases, with 12 bases between. The CDR3 has 12 residues. The CDR3 DNA is TGTGCCAGCAGCCAGCGTGTATCGGACTACACCTTC. Amino acid sequence: CASSQRVSDYTF.

The chain is built from TRBV5-1 and TRBJ2-7; 10 bases align to TRBD1. With 4 bases clipped from V and 6 bases from J, the junction kept 4 bases outside the gene matches. Germline V gene sequence: CDR1 SGHRS, CDR2 YFSETQ. The CDR3 length is 13 residues. For the CDR3, the DNA is TGCGCCAGCAGCCCGCGGACAGGGGGCGAGCAGTACGTC. Amino acid sequence: CASSPRTGGEQYV.

V and J are TRBV9 and TRBJ1-6, with D unresolved. V was pared by 2 bases and J by 7 bases, with 4 bases between. Germline lookup yields CDR1 SGDLS and CDR2 YYNGEE. This CDR3 comprises 12 residues. The CDR3 loop reads CASSVSNSPLHF. The CDR3 DNA reads TGTGCCAGCAGCGTTTCGAATTCACCCCTCCACTTT.

This chain links TRBV6-1 with TRBJ2-7, with 9 bases that match TRBD1. The CDR3 has 13 amino acids. The ends lost 4 bases at V and 5 bases at J; junction bases unmatched: 3. Germline V gene lookup returns CDR1 MNHNS and CDR2 SASEGT. DNA for the CDR3: TGTGCCAGCAGTGGGACAGGGGTGAACGAGCAGTACGTC. This codes for CASSGTGVNEQYV.

There are a few counts of this clonotype. This chain joins TRBV5-1 and TRBJ2-1; TRBD2 matches at 9 bases. The CDR3 runs 14 residues. Germline V gene data show CDR1 as SGHRS and CDR2 as YFSETQ. Losses at the gene ends were 4 bases for V and 6 bases for J; bases not matched to a gene: 5. As DNA, the CDR3 is TGCGCCAGCAGCGGGCGGGGGGGCACCAATGAGCAGTTCTTC. Residues: CASSGRGGTNEQFF.

V usage is TRBV7-9 and J usage is TRBJ2-3; D uncertain. The CDR3 has 14 residues. In germline, CDR1 is SEHNR, CDR2 FQNEAQ (reference sequence). Trimming took off 1 base at V and 9 bases at J, with 14 bases between the two ends. The CDR3 DNA follows: TGTGCCAGCAGCTTAGTCCCGGCCTCGTGGACGCAGTATTTT. The encoded protein is CASSLVPASWTQYF.

This clonotype was counted a few times. CDR3 region: CASSQDLRGAFSGGPQETQYF. The DNA of the CDR3 is TGCGCCAGCAGCCAAGATCTGAGGGGCGCATTTAGCGGGGGGCCACAAGAGACCCAGTACTTC. The chain recombines TRBV4-1 with TRBJ2-5; 10 nucleotides align to TRBD2. Germline V CDR1 and CDR2: MGHRA, YSYEKL. The V gene end was trimmed by 0 bases and the J gene end by 2 bases; junction bases not matched to a gene: 18. The CDR3 length is 21 residues.

This clonotype was detected a few times. This chain connects TRBV20-1 to TRBJ2-3; D perhaps matches TRBD1 (5 bases). Germline-derived CDR1 and CDR2 are DFQATT and SNEGSKA (reference sequence). V dropped 1 base and J dropped 0 bases, with 14 bases sitting between them. The CDR3 has 16 amino acids. This chain's CDR3 is CSARGNRRPSTDTQYF. The CDR3 DNA follows: TGCAGTGCTAGAGGAAACAGGCGCCCTAGCACAGATACGCAGTATTTT.